A selection of T cell receptor beta chains follows, all from one sample in a study of T cell repertoires in cytomegalovirus infection. TCRdb re-called the reads through MiXCR, storing one row per CDR3 protein. Among around 200,000 distinct CDR3 sequences, roughly 17% were seen once, and the ten largest hold almost 25%. Sequencing was carried out using CD8+ T cells from PBMCs. The receptors originated from a human donor in good health (CMV status not recorded). Some clones in this sample may be carry-over from other donors' samples. The CDR3 runs from the conserved cysteine through the conserved F or W. The order of the fields is V gene, D gene, CDR3 protein. D genes are given only for firm matches.

v_call: TRBV28; d_call: -; cdr3_aa: CASSPTEAVDEQYF
v_call: TRBV11-2; d_call: -; cdr3_aa: CASSSRAQEAQETQYF
v_call: TRBV7-9; d_call: -; cdr3_aa: CASSGTTTEAFF
v_call: TRBV28; d_call: -; cdr3_aa: CASSSQRFTMETQYF
v_call: TRBV4-2; d_call: TRBD1; cdr3_aa: CASSQLSTGATF
v_call: TRBV28; d_call: -; cdr3_aa: CAASSFGLTDREERGSSYNEQFF
v_call: TRBV6-6; d_call: -; cdr3_aa: CASSYSIQKGNTEAFF
v_call: TRBV7-2; d_call: -; cdr3_aa: CASSLWGTQPQHF
v_call: TRBV5-6; d_call: -; cdr3_aa: CASSISDLYTF
v_call: TRBV7-2; d_call: -; cdr3_aa: CASSESAPYEQYF
v_call: TRBV7-8; d_call: -; cdr3_aa: CASSLIQGTGQPQHF
v_call: TRBV7-8; d_call: TRBD2; cdr3_aa: CASSLELAGYEQYF
v_call: TRBV12-3/TRBV12-4; d_call: -; cdr3_aa: CASSLSVNTEAFF
v_call: TRBV15; d_call: TRBD1; cdr3_aa: CATSRDRGLYEQYF
v_call: TRBV11-1; d_call: -; cdr3_aa: CASSSNGGEQFF
v_call: TRBV9; d_call: -; cdr3_aa: CASSGGQSRETQYF
v_call: TRBV6-2/TRBV6-3; d_call: TRBD1; cdr3_aa: CASSYYGGQAIQPQHF
v_call: TRBV7-2; d_call: -; cdr3_aa: CASSLTWAVSYNLPLHF
v_call: TRBV4-3; d_call: -; cdr3_aa: CASSQDGGRDEQYF
v_call: TRBV28; d_call: TRBD1; cdr3_aa: CASSLTGLETQYF
v_call: TRBV4-1; d_call: -; cdr3_aa: CASSQEDGGRSHQPQHF
v_call: TRBV5-5; d_call: TRBD1; cdr3_aa: CASSVGQGYGVRQPQHF
v_call: TRBV7-9; d_call: -; cdr3_aa: CASSSKLTTQAKNIQYF
v_call: TRBV7-2; d_call: -; cdr3_aa: CASSLGGTGGPTGDTEAFF
v_call: TRBV6-2/TRBV6-3; d_call: -; cdr3_aa: CASSYSSGAEKLFF
v_call: TRBV7-2; d_call: TRBD1; cdr3_aa: CASSLGTGQNEQFF
v_call: TRBV10-3; d_call: TRBD2; cdr3_aa: CAISELQGGSSYEQYF
v_call: TRBV9; d_call: TRBD1; cdr3_aa: CASSALDRAETQYF
v_call: TRBV7-2; d_call: -; cdr3_aa: CASSLAGALGNEQFF
v_call: TRBV11-2; d_call: -; cdr3_aa: CASSPPGGRSPLHF
v_call: TRBV11-2; d_call: TRBD2; cdr3_aa: CASSSLAGGSRETQYF
v_call: TRBV7-6; d_call: -; cdr3_aa: CASSLAGTNQPQHF
v_call: TRBV20-1; d_call: -; cdr3_aa: CSATYWGDNSPLHF
v_call: TRBV4-1; d_call: -; cdr3_aa: CASSQDQMNTEAFF
v_call: TRBV11-1; d_call: -; cdr3_aa: CASSPYLLTCCQPQHF
v_call: TRBV4-2; d_call: -; cdr3_aa: CASSPTLLTWEQYF
v_call: TRBV6-6; d_call: -; cdr3_aa: CASSSPGGQNTGELFF
v_call: TRBV10-3; d_call: TRBD1; cdr3_aa: CAISTGDYGYTF
v_call: TRBV2; d_call: TRBD1; cdr3_aa: CASLGTGIMNTEAFF
v_call: TRBV20-1; d_call: TRBD1; cdr3_aa: CSARGLSRDRGSYEQYF
v_call: TRBV19; d_call: -; cdr3_aa: CASSDLPAGFSSNQPQHF